This TCR beta chain was identified in a study of kidney transplant recipient with SARS-CoV-2 infection. This clonotype was counted ten times or more. Germline-derived CDR1 and CDR2 are MNHEY and SMNVEV (reference sequence). The CDR3 totals 13 residues. J gave up 3 bases and V 3 bases, and 2 bases lay outside the gene matches. Via MiXCR, TCRdb re-called the reads, giving one row per CDR3 protein. The sample contains approximately 240,000 distinct CDR3 sequences, around 26% of which appear only once. J is TRBJ2-7 and V is TRBV27; TRBD1 matches at 7 bases. The source material was a blood sample, sampled at baseline and between days 110 and 120 from a kidney transplant recipient. This receptor was obtained from a male patient between 25 and 39 years old who had COVID-19 and was a kidney transplant recipient. Part of the T cells may come from the graft donor. CDR3 DNA: TGTGCCAGCAGTTTGACAGGGTACTACGAGCAGTACTTC. Its translation is CASSLTGYYEQYF.